These 9 T cell receptor beta chains were all obtained from the same sample, sequenced in a study of shared clonotypes between healthy human individuals. Only in-frame clones appear in the TCRdb table, and some are missing; sequencing was by immunoSEQ multiplex PCR. The sample holds approximately 2,000,000 clones, 85% to 95% seen once. Sequencing used naive CD4+ T cells from PBMCs. The sample's subset: CD45RA+ positively selected. These receptors all stem from a man younger than 35 in good health. Some clones in this sample may be carry-over from other donors' samples.

V gene TRBV19 combines with J gene TRBJ2-4, with D maybe TRBD2 (6 bases). The CDR3 consists of 22 residues. Trimming cost V 5 bases and J 2 bases, with 34 bases left between them. Germline V gene lookup returns CDR1 LNHDA and CDR2 SQIVND (reference sequence). The CDR3 here is CASSRRGVQPYQAGGTKNIQYF. The DNA of the CDR3 is TGTGCCAGTAGTCGACGGGGAGTTCAGCCTTACCAGGCTGGGGGGACCAAAAACATTCAGTACTTC.

The V and J genes are TRBV5-1 and TRBJ2-7, with D perhaps given as TRBD1 or TRBD2 (5 bases each). In germline, CDR1 is SGHRS, CDR2 YFSETQ. V was trimmed by 4 bases and J by 3 bases, leaving 17 bases between them. This CDR3 region has 15 residues. The CDR3, as DNA: TGCGCCAGCAGCCCGCCCGGGGACCGGGGCTACGAGCAGTACTTC. Protein product: CASSPPGDRGYEQYF.

The rearrangement links TRBV7-9 to TRBJ1-5; D is ambiguous. CDR3 length: 13 amino acids. Germline values: CDR1 SEHNR, CDR2 FQNEAQ (reference sequence). V lost 5 bases and J lost 3, with 8 bases in between. The CDR3 is CASSADNNQPQHF. The CDR3 DNA is TGTGCCAGCAGCGCCGACAACAATCAGCCCCAGCATTTT.

V and J are TRBV29-1 and TRBJ1-1; D not resolved. V lost 4 bases to trimming and J lost 2 bases, with 11 bases between them. CDR1 and CDR2 (germline): SQVTM, ANQGSEA. This CDR3 region has 13 residues. CDR3 residues: CSVAQILNTEAFF. The CDR3, as DNA: TGCAGCGTTGCACAAATCCTAAACACTGAAGCTTTCTTT.

V and J are TRBV28 and TRBJ2-1; 8 nucleotides line up with TRBD1. V lost 2 bases, J lost 9 bases, and 6 bases stayed unmatched. Germline-derived CDR1 and CDR2 are MDHEN and SYDVKM. This CDR3 is built from 14 residues. The DNA for the CDR3 is TGTGCCAGCAGTTTAGTGCAGGGGGCAAGTGAGCAGTTCTTC. Protein sequence: CASSLVQGASEQFF. Full variable domain (rest looked up from reference TRBV28 and TRBJ2-1): DVKVTQSSRYLVKRTGEKVFLECVQDMDHENMFWYRQDPGLGLRLIYFSYDVKMKEKGDIPEGYSVSREKKERFSLILESASTNQTSMYLCASSLVQGASEQFFGPGTRLTVL.

In its sample, this clone was seen once. The V call is TRBV5-1, the J call TRBJ2-4, with unresolved D. CDR3 length equals 14 residues. V was trimmed by 1 base and J by 7 bases, leaving 12 bases between them. CDR1 and CDR2 (germline): SGHRS, YFSETQ. The CDR3 coding sequence is TGCGCCAGCAGCTTGAGCCTGTTAGGGAACATTCAGTACTTC. Protein: CASSLSLLGNIQYF.

The gene calls are TRBV28 and TRBJ1-5; the match to TRBD1 covers 8 bases. The CDR3 consists of 15 residues. The germline V gene has CDR1 MDHEN and CDR2 SYDVKM. After removal of 3 bases from V and 2 bases from J, the junction contained 3 bases not matched to a gene. The CDR3 DNA reads as TGTGCCAGCAGTTTCAGGGGGCGCGGCAATCAGCCCCAGCATTTT. The encoded protein is CASSFRGRGNQPQHF.

For this clone: Other nucleotide sequences from this sample produce the same CDR3. V and J are TRBV28 and TRBJ1-2; D is unresolved. Germline CDR1 MDHEN, CDR2 SYDVKM. Trimming took 2 bases from V and 1 from J, leaving 5 bases between them. The CDR3 loop spans 13 amino acids. The CDR3 DNA follows: TGTGCCAGCAGTTTAAGGCTTAACTATGGCTACACCTTC. Translated: CASSLRLNYGYTF.

This chain connects TRBV5-1 to TRBJ1-5, with TRBD1 matching over 7 bases. The CDR3 loop spans 14 amino acids. The ends lost 0 bases at V and 7 bases at J; junction bases unmatched: 4. Germline loops: CDR1 SGHRS, CDR2 YFSETQ. The CDR3, as DNA: TGCGCCAGCAGCTTGGGCGAACAGGGGCAGCCCCAGCATTTT. Its protein is CASSLGEQGQPQHF.